A selection of T cell receptor beta chains follows, all from one sample in a study of cytomegalovirus exposure and HLA in healthy donors. Sequenced by immunoSEQ multiplex PCR; TCRdb stores in-frame clones only, minus some. The data show under 200,000 clones, around 80% seen once. Sequences were obtained from PBMCs. These TCRs come from a man in his forties or fifties in good health and CMV-seropositive. The CDR3 runs from the conserved cysteine through the conserved F or W. The D gene is left open where the match is weak. The size of a clone is reported for some rows only, either as once, few or many, or as a class for expanded clones.

J gene,V gene,D gene,clone size,CDR3 DNA,CDR3 protein
TRBJ1-5,TRBV2,TRBD1,NA,TGTGCCAGTCTCCGGGACAGGGGATACAGGAACGATCAGCCCCAGCATTTT,CASLRDRGYRNDQPQHF
TRBJ1-2,TRBV19,NA,few,TGTGCCAGTAGTATATCTGTTTATGGCTACACCTTC,CASSISVYGYTF
TRBJ2-2,TRBV5-1,TRBD1,NA,TGCGCCAGCAGAGGAACCGGGACAGGGGTGACCGGGGAGCTGTTTTTT,CASRGTGTGVTGELFF
TRBJ1-5,TRBV27,TRBD1,NA,TGTGCCAGCAGTTTATCGCCTCAGGGGGCAAAGCAGCCCCAGCATTTT,CASSLSPQGAKQPQHF
TRBJ1-5,TRBV2,NA,NA,TGTGCCAGCAGTGAGGGGCACGGCCCTCAGCCCCAGCATTTT,CASSEGHGPQPQHF
TRBJ2-6,TRBV7-3,NA,NA,TGTGCCAGCAGCTTAAGTTCAGGGGCAGGTGGGGCCAACGTCCTGACTTTC,CASSLSSGAGGANVLTF
TRBJ1-3,TRBV1,NA,NA,TGCACCAGCAGCCAAGAAATCTCACAGGGGAACGCTGGAAACACCATATATTTT,CTSSQEISQGNAGNTIYF
TRBJ2-3,TRBV25-1,NA,NA,TGTGCCAGCAGTGAGGGTGGCGGTCCTGGGGATACGCAGTATTTT,CASSEGGGPGDTQYF
TRBJ1-6,TRBV6-4,TRBD1,NA,TGTGCCAGCAGCTTACAGGGGGATGGTTCACCCCTCCACTTT,CASSLQGDGSPLHF
TRBJ1-3,TRBV18,NA,NA,TGTGCCAGCTCACCAGGGGGGATATCTGGAAACACCATATATTTT,CASSPGGISGNTIYF
TRBJ1-3,TRBV9,NA,NA,TGTGCCAGCAGCGTAGATATGGGCCTCTCTGGAAACACCATATATTTT,CASSVDMGLSGNTIYF
TRBJ2-2,TRBV7-6,TRBD1,NA,TGTGCCAGCAGTCTCACAGGGGAGAACACCGGGGAGCTGTTTTTT,CASSLTGENTGELFF
TRBJ1-2,TRBV5-1,NA,NA,TGCGCCAGCAGTCGCGGCGGAGCGGTGGGGGCGGGAGACTATGGCTACACCTTC,CASSRGGAVGAGDYGYTF
TRBJ1-5,TRBV19,NA,NA,TGTGCCAGTAACACTGGAGACCCAAATAGCAATCAGCCCCAGCATTTT,CASNTGDPNSNQPQHF
TRBJ1-6,TRBV2,TRBD1,few,TGTGCCAGCAGGAGGGACAGGAATAATTCACCCCTCCACTTT,CASRRDRNNSPLHF
TRBJ2-1,TRBV7-7,TRBD2,NA,TGTGCCAGCAGCCCACTAGCGGGGGGGCTTCGGAATGAGCAGTTCTTC,CASSPLAGGLRNEQFF
TRBJ1-1,TRBV19,NA,NA,TGTGCCAGTCGGGGGTTGGGTCCTGAAGCTTTCTTT,CASRGLGPEAFF
TRBJ2-3,TRBV19,NA,NA,TGTGCCAGTAGTATAGACCCCCGGGATACGCAGTATTTT,CASSIDPRDTQYF
TRBJ1-2,TRBV9,NA,NA,TGTGCCAGCAGCGGTGTTCTACAGGGCAATGGCTACACCTTC,CASSGVLQGNGYTF
TRBJ1-1,TRBV7-8,NA,NA,TGTGCCAGCAGCTCCGTGCAGGGATCAAACACTGAAGCTTTCTTT,CASSSVQGSNTEAFF
TRBJ1-1,TRBV14,NA,NA,TGTGCCAGCAGCCTAAGTTCTCTAGAAGCTTTCTTT,CASSLSSLEAFF
TRBJ2-1,TRBV29-1,NA,NA,TGCAGCGCTATCGGGACCTCCGGGGGTGAGCAGTTCTTC,CSAIGTSGGEQFF
TRBJ2-7,TRBV2,TRBD1,NA,TGTGCCAGCAGGGAAATCCGGGACAGGGGTTACGAGCAGTACTTC,CASREIRDRGYEQYF
TRBJ1-1,TRBV23-1,NA,NA,TGCGCCAGCAGTCATCAGGGGCGCAGGTATCACACTGAAGCTTTCTTT,CASSHQGRRYHTEAFF
TRBJ1-4,TRBV2,NA,NA,TGTGCCAGCAGGTCAAACAGGAGATATAATGAAAAACTGTTTTTT,CASRSNRRYNEKLFF
TRBJ2-2,TRBV7-3,NA,NA,TGTGCCAGCAGCTCGACAGTGACCGGGGAGCTGTTTTTT,CASSSTVTGELFF
TRBJ1-1,TRBV6-5,NA,few,TGTGCCAGCAGCCTCCAGGGGAGCACTGAAGCTTTCTTT,CASSLQGSTEAFF
TRBJ1-5,TRBV27,NA,once,TGTGCCAGCAGTTTGAGAGGGGAGGGTCAGCCCCAGCATTTT,CASSLRGEGQPQHF
TRBJ2-3,TRBV5-4,TRBD2,NA,TGTGCCGCGGGGCTAGCGGGAGGGCCGGGAGCAGATACGCAGTATTTT,CAAGLAGGPGADTQYF
TRBJ1-2,TRBV19,NA,NA,TGTGCCAGTAGTATTAGGGACGGACTAACCGGCACCTTC,CASSIRDGLTGTF
TRBJ2-1,TRBV6-6,NA,once,TGTGCCAGCAGCCCCTTAAATGAGCAGTTCTTC,CASSPLNEQFF
TRBJ1-5,TRBV4-2,NA,NA,TGTGCCAGCAGCCAAGACTATAATGGCAATCAGCCCCAGCATTTT,CASSQDYNGNQPQHF
TRBJ1-2,TRBV5-4,NA,NA,TGTGCCAGCAGCTTGGAAACAGGGCTGAGTGGCTACACCTTC,CASSLETGLSGYTF
TRBJ2-2,TRBV9,TRBD1,NA,TGTGCCAGCAGCGTCCCGGGACAGATAACGAACACCGGGGAGCTGTTTTTT,CASSVPGQITNTGELFF
TRBJ2-3,TRBV18,TRBD2,NA,TGTGCCAGCTCACCACTGGCGGGGGAAGAGACGCAGTATTTT,CASSPLAGEETQYF